This TCR beta chain emerged from a study of blood T cell repertoires in COVID-19. In the study overall: Specimens from acute and convalescent COVID-19 originated in the United States, Italy and Spain.

The CDR3 extends over 16 amino acids. The trim removed 6 bases at V and 2 bases at J, leaving 6 bases unmatched. Germline V gene sequence: CDR1 LNHDA, CDR2 SQIVND (reference sequence). How the authors handled the data: For nucleated cells, counts were estimated from reference gene primer amplification. TCRdb keeps only in-frame clones here, not all; method: immunoSEQ multiplex PCR. The V and J calls and clone size are taken from that table; D and trimming were inferred from the DNA. The data contain approximately 250,000 clones, about 89% of them seen just once; the ten biggest clones take up about 8.8%.

Sequencing was done on a sample of peripheral blood. The rearrangement links TRBV19 to TRBJ1-6; 8 bases line up with TRBD1. This receptor was obtained from a man aged 40-50 years with active or convalescent COVID-19. The CDR3 protein is CASRVQGEAYNSPLHF. CDR3 coding DNA: TGTGCCAGTAGGGTACAGGGGGAGGCCTATAATTCACCCCTCCACTTT.